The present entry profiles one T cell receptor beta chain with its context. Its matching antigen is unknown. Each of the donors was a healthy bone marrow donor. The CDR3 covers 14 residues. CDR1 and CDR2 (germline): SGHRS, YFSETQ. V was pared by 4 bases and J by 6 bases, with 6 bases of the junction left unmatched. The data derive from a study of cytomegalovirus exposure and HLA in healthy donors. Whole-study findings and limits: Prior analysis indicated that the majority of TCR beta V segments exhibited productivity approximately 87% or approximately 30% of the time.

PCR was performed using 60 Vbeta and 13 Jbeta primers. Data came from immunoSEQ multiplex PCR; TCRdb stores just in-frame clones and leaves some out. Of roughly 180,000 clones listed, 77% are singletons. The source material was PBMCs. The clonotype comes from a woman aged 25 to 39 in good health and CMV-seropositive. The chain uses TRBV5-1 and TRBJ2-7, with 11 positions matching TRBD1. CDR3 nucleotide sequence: TGCGCCAGCAGCCTTAGGACAGGGGGCGTCGAGCAGTACTTC. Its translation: CASSLRTGGVEQYF.